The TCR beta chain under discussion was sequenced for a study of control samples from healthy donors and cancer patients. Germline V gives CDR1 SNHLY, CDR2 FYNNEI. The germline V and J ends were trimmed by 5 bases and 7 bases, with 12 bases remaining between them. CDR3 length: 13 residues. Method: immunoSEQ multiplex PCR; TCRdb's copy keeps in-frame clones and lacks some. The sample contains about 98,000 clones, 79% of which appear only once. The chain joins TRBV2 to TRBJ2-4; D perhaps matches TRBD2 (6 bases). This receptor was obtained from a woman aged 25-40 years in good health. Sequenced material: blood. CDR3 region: CASSIETRNIQYF. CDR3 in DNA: TGTGCCAGCAGTATAGAGACTAGGAACATTCAGTACTTC. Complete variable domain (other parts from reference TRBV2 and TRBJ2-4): EPEVTQTPSHQVTQMGQEVILRCVPISNHLYFYWYRQILGQKVEFLVSFYNNEISEKSEIFDDQFSVERPDGSNFTLKIRSTKLEDSAMYFCASSIETRNIQYFGAGTRLSVL.